This T cell receptor beta chain was captured in a study of blood T cell repertoires in COVID-19 (dated by TCRdb to about 2020). Describing the broader study: Collaborator samples came from the United States, Italy and Spain and covered acute and convalescent phases of COVID-19. Nearly every sample came with metadata listing a de-identified subject ID, COVID-19 status, age in years and sex. The prospective study material was composed of cDNA or gDNA derived from T cells, B-cell-depleted T cells, or PBMCs. Where HLA class I and class II types were available, the types were taken from metadata supplied by the sample provider, not from assay-based typing. Samples were obtained from the ongoing ImmuneRACE study (first 160 participants) and from 1,254 subjects provided by 6 global collaborators. The repertoires were released in a freely available public database meant as a resource for research on the immune response to SARS-CoV-2. The dataset comprised deeply sampled blood TCRbeta repertoires from subjects exposed to, actively infected with, or recovered from COVID-19. The paper's findings and limits, for the study overall: The amount of clinical and demographic metadata varied by source and participant and was provided uncurated.

CDR1 and CDR2 are drawn from the germline V gene: SGHTA, FQGNSA. Including cysteine and phenylalanine, the CDR3 has 16 amino acids. The only DNA kept is the CDR3, 48 bases in frame from the first base. At the junction V is shortened by 0 bases and J by 7 bases, with 16 bases in between. Whole blood was collected in K2EDTA tubes by collaborating institutions according to the institutions' own protocols. For TCRbeta analysis, collaborators shipped samples as frozen whole blood, isolated PBMCs, or DNA extracted from either of those sample types. Comments on this clone: Its antigen is currently not known. Per-base qualities were not stored, and no clone one base away is much larger.

TCRbeta CDR3 regions were amplified from genomic DNA by means of the immunoSEQ Assay, a bias-controlled multiplex PCR. In the source study's methods: The number of nucleated cells in each sample was estimated by amplification of reference gene primers within the assay. To quantify the absolute abundance of each unique TCRbeta CDR3 rearrangement, sequence reads were collapsed and filtered. Productive Simpson clonality was computed per sample as the square root of Simpson's diversity index over productive rearrangements. What TCRdb holds here is the immuneACCESS table cut down to in-frame rearrangements. Part of the clones is not present; checked against another copy, under half of the missing clones reflect an unresolved V gene, and the others are unexplained. V, J and clone size are taken as reported in that table, and D and trimming were inferred from the DNA itself. For this sample the table gives 130,000 or so clones, of which under 85% were detected only once. Around 1.4% of the sample lies in the top ten.

The rearranged segments are TRBV7-2 and TRBJ2-1; a tentative D match to TRBD2 spans 5 bases. This clonotype originated in a human donor in a cohort sampled during active COVID-19. The sample comprised peripheral blood. The nucleotide sequence is TGTGCCAGCAGCTTAGCGGGAATAGCGAGTAGGAATGAGCAGTTCTTC. Its coded protein is CASSLAGIASRNEQFF.